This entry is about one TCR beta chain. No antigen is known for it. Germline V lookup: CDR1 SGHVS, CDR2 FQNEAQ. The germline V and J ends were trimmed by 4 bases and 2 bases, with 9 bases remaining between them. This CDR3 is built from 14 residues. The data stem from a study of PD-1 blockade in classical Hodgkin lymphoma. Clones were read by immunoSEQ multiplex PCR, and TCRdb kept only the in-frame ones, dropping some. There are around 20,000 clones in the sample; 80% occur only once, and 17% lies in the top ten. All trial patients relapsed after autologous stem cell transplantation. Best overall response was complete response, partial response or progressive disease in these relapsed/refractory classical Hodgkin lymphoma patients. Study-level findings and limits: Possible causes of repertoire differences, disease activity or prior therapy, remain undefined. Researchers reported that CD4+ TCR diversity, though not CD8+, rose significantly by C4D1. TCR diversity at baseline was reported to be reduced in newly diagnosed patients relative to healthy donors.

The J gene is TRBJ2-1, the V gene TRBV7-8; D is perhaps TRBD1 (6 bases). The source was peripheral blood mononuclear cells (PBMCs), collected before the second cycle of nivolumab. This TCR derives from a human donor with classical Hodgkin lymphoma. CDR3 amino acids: CASSSRTAYNEQFF. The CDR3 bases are TGTGCCAGCAGCTCCCGGACAGCCTACAATGAGCAGTTCTTC.